This note documents a single TCR beta chain sequence. This entry belongs to a study of immune evolution from preneoplasia to lung adenocarcinoma. Each case's diagnosis was confirmed by two pathologists on H&E. After pathologic assessment, macro-dissection selected premalignant or tumor cells for extraction. CDR1 LNHDA and CDR2 SQIVND come from the germline V gene (reference sequence). Trimming at V came to 3 bases and at J to 1 base, leaving 5 bases not matched to a gene. The CDR3 length is 16 residues. Repertoires were generated with immunoSEQ multiplex PCR, while TCRdb's copy carries only in-frame clones and drops some. This sample carries some 15,000 clones, more than 75% of them seen once, and the ten largest clones take approximately 3%.

V is TRBV19 and J is TRBJ2-5, with 10 bases matching TRBD2. Sequences were obtained from FFPE minimally invasive lung adenocarcinoma tissue. The clonotype originates from a person aged 60-80 years with lung adenocarcinoma. CDR3 amino acids: CASSITASGGQETQYF. CDR3 DNA sequence: TGTGCCAGTAGTATTACAGCTAGCGGGGGCCAAGAGACCCAGTACTTC. Combining the CDR3 with reference TRBV19 and TRBJ2-5 gives the whole variable domain DGGITQSPKYLFRKEGQNVTLSCEQNLNHDAMYWYRQDPGQGLRLIYYSQIVNDFQKGDIAEGYSVSREKKESFPLTVTSAQKNPTAFYLCASSITASGGQETQYFGPGTRLLVL.